This T cell receptor (beta chain) stems from a study of T cells in Graves' hyperthyroidism and ophthalmopathy. TCR beta CDR3 regions were amplified from RNA transcripts. HTBI primers were used for first-round RT-PCR of the TCR CDR3. TCRdb re-derived calls from the multiplex PCR reads in MiXCR, one entry per CDR3 protein. The table has hundreds of thousands of distinct CDR3 sequences, around 13% seen once. Stable hyperthyroidism: no ophthalmopathy progression over 18 months of follow-up. Diagnosing involved the use of clinical symptoms, serum thyroxine and TRAb, thyroid ultrasound and orbital computed tomography. This clonotype has a handful of counts. Its cognate antigen is unknown. From germline, CDR1 is SEHNR and CDR2 FQNEAQ (reference sequence). V lost 4 bases to trimming and J lost 8 bases, with 11 bases between them. The CDR3 has 12 residues. Notes on the study in general: Most expanded thyroid clonotypes above 0.001 also appeared in blood. Model output signaled ophthalmopathy a median approximately 6 months ahead of onset.

Material: blood. The chain joins TRBV7-9 to TRBJ1-1; a possible D gene is TRBD1 (6 bases). The TCR originated in a woman younger than 30 with Graves' hyperthyroidism. The CDR3 sequence: CASSSPGQEAFF. In DNA, the CDR3 is TGTGCCAGCAGCTCCCCGGGACAAGAAGCTTTCTTT.